Following are 32 T cell receptor beta chains from one sample sequenced in a study of T-cell memory formation after mild COVID-19 (dated by TCRdb to the early 2020s). Library generation was performed with 5' RACE. The data were produced on an Illumina NovaSeq 6000. TCRdb redid the processing of the public reads, applying fastp at Q25 and MiXCR, and retained in-frame beta chains. Rows are unified per CDR3 protein, each entry keeping the most common DNA and genes. Across this sample there are about 150,000 distinct CDR3 sequences, with 15% to 20% seen only once. Of the sample, approximately 2.4% is held by the ten largest clones. The sample comprised PBMCs or a T cell subset sorted from them (not recorded which). The receptors stem from an adult woman who had mild COVID-19 (a few samples of this study predate the infection). The sample titles of this study are shuffled in the database, so cell type and time point are left out; the donor was told from shared clones.

CDR3 DNA sequence: TGCAGTGCTAGGGACAGTTTTTCCACTGAAGCTTTCTTT. Protein product: CSARDSFSTEAFF. The chain recombines TRBV20-1 with TRBJ1-1; tentatively, D is TRBD1 (6 bases). CDR1 is DFQATT, CDR2 SNEGSKA, per germline (reference sequence). This CDR3 region has 13 residues. Trimming took off 3 bases at V and 4 bases at J, with 12 bases between the two ends.

This chain links TRBV12-3 or TRBV12-4 with TRBJ2-1, with D perhaps TRBD1 (6 bases). The V end lost 4 bases, the J end lost 10 bases, and 14 bases lay between the germline ends. The CDR3 contains 13 residues. CDR3 in amino acids: CASSSTTGSEQFF. CDR3 DNA: TGTGCCAGCAGTTCCACTACAGGGTCGGAGCAGTTCTTC.

This chain links TRBV5-5 with TRBJ1-6; 7 bases map to TRBD1. The V segment lost 4 bases and the J segment 5 bases; nucleotides outside the gene matches: 9. The CDR3 sequence is 16 residues long. Looked up from germline, CDR1 is SGHKS and CDR2 is YYEKEE (reference sequence). The CDR3 here is CASSAPGTANNSPLHF. Written as DNA, the CDR3 is TGTGCCAGCAGCGCCCCCGGGACAGCCAATAATTCACCCCTCCACTTT.

The CDR3 reads CASSRRGGEQFF. Written as DNA, the CDR3 is TGTGCCAGCAGCCGTCGGGGGGGTGAGCAGTTCTTC. The gene calls are TRBV7-2 and TRBJ2-1, with 8 bases lining up with TRBD2. Germline V gene data show CDR1 as SGHTA and CDR2 as FQGNSA. The V segment lost 5 bases and the J segment 9 bases; nucleotides outside the gene matches: 3. This CDR3 comprises 12 residues.

The CDR3 nucleotides are TGTGCCAGCGCTGGGACAGGGGTTTCCTACGAGCAGTACTTC. Translation: CASAGTGVSYEQYF. The rearrangement uses TRBV28 and TRBJ2-7, with TRBD1 matching 10 bases. The CDR3 is 14 amino acids. V dropped 8 bases and J dropped 1; count of bases not matched to a gene: 5. Germline V gene sequence: CDR1 MDHEN, CDR2 SYDVKM.

This clonotype showed up many times. V and J are TRBV4-1 and TRBJ2-3, with D possibly TRBD2 on 6 matching bases. The CDR3 length is 17 residues. V was cut by 3 bases and J by 2 bases, with 18 bases left in between. CDR1 and CDR2 (germline): MGHRA, YSYEKL. The chain's CDR3 is CASSHSLSGSHTDTQYF. CDR3 coding DNA: TGCGCCAGCAGCCACTCCTTAAGCGGGTCTCACACAGATACGCAGTATTTT.

This chain uses TRBV4-1 with TRBJ1-5; D not resolved. The length of the CDR3 is 14 residues. Trimming removed 0 bases at V and 1 base at J, with 4 bases between. Per germline, CDR1 MGHRA and CDR2 YSYEKL. For the CDR3, the DNA is TGCGCCAGCAGCCAAGAAAACAGCAATCAGCCCCAGCATTTT. It yields the protein CASSQENSNQPQHF.

This clonotype was detected a few times. V gene TRBV7-2 combines with J gene TRBJ2-2, with 10 bases lining up with TRBD2. Germline CDR1 is SGHTA and CDR2 is FQGNSA. This CDR3 has 15 residues. Trimming took 5 bases from V and 6 from J; bases not matched to a gene: 6. CDR3 DNA: TGTGCCAGCAGCCGGACTAGCGGAGTCGCCGGGGAGCTGTTTTTT. Residues: CASSRTSGVAGELFF.

This clonotype was observed a handful of times. V is TRBV29-1 and J is TRBJ2-2, with 7 bases lining up with TRBD2. Trimming cost V 4 bases and J 5 bases; bases outside gene matches: 7. The CDR3 runs 14 residues. Looked up from germline, CDR1 is SQVTM and CDR2 is ANQGSEA. The CDR3 here is CSVVAGVWTGELFF. CDR3 bases: TGCAGCGTTGTGGCGGGAGTTTGGACCGGGGAGCTGTTTTTT.

V and J are TRBV24-1 and TRBJ1-5; D gene unclear. V shed 4 bases and J shed 1 base, with 7 bases lying between them. CDR3 size: 14 residues. Germline CDR1 is KGHDR and CDR2 is SFDVKD. CDR3 DNA sequence: TGTGCCACCAGTGACATTAACAGCAATCAGCCCCAGCATTTT. It is translated as CATSDINSNQPQHF.

The rearrangement uses TRBV14 and TRBJ2-2; D is undetermined. CDR1 is SGHDN, CDR2 FVKESK, per germline. Between the trimmed V and J ends, which lost 0 bases and 0 bases, there was a span of 14 bases. This CDR3 spans 18 amino acids. CDR3 DNA: TGTGCCAGCAGCCAAGATACTTTTAGGGTAGCGAACACCGGGGAGCTGTTTTTT. It is translated as CASSQDTFRVANTGELFF. The entire variable domain, with the rest obtained from reference TRBV14 and TRBJ2-2, is as follows: EAGVTQFPSHSVIEKGQTVTLRCDPISGHDNLYWYRRVMGKEIKFLLHFVKESKQDESGMPNNRFLAERTGGTYSTLKVQPAELEDSGVYFCASSQDTFRVANTGELFFGEGSRLTVL.

In this sample, this clonotype turned up once. This rearrangement joins TRBV12-3 or TRBV12-4 to TRBJ1-2, with D maybe TRBD1 (5 bases). Trimming stripped 4 bases from V and 7 bases from J, with 13 bases between. The CDR3 spans 13 residues. The CDR3 region is CASSSANGGGYTF. Here the CDR3 DNA reads TGTGCCAGCAGTTCTGCGAACGGGGGTGGCTACACCTTC.

This sequence joins TRBV7-3 and TRBJ2-2; 9 positions match TRBD2. The CDR3 loop spans 15 amino acids. Germline V gene data show CDR1 as SGHTA and CDR2 as FQGTGA. Unmatched junction bases numbered 2, after V lost 4 bases and J lost 2 bases. The CDR3 loop is CASSSLAGNTGELFF. In DNA, the CDR3 is TGTGCCAGCAGCTCCCTAGCGGGAAACACCGGGGAGCTGTTTTTT.

The V call is TRBV15, the J call TRBJ1-3, with unresolved D. Between the trimmed V and J ends, which lost 0 bases and 2 bases, there was a span of 8 bases. This CDR3 has 15 amino acids. Germline V gene data show CDR1 as LNHNV and CDR2 as YYDKDF (reference sequence). CDR3 sequence (DNA): TGTGCCACCAGCAGAGAAGTCCCAGCTGGAAACACCATATATTTT. Amino acids: CATSREVPAGNTIYF.

The chain joins TRBV4-3 to TRBJ2-7; TRBD1 matches 10 bases. The junction had 4 bases not matched to a gene; V was cut back by 4 bases and J by 4 bases. From germline, CDR1 is LGHNA and CDR2 YSLEER. This CDR3 is 14 amino acids long. As DNA, the CDR3 is TGCGCCAGCAGCCGGGACAGGGGAAATTACGAGCAGTACTTC. This encodes CASSRDRGNYEQYF.

The rearrangement uses TRBV6-6 and TRBJ2-2; 7 bases align to TRBD1. The V segment lost 0 bases and the J segment 3 bases; nucleotides outside the gene matches: 4. The CDR3 runs to 16 residues. Germline assignment: CDR1 MNHNY and CDR2 SVGAGI (reference sequence). CDR3 in amino acids: CASSYSTQGDTGELFF. The CDR3 nucleotides are TGTGCCAGCAGTTACTCGACCCAGGGGGACACCGGGGAGCTGTTTTTT.

The chain couples TRBV20-1 to TRBJ1-4; D unclear. CDR3 length: 13 residues. V was cut by 1 base and J by 2 bases, with 5 bases left in between. The germline gives CDR1 DFQATT, CDR2 SNEGSKA (reference sequence). The CDR3 DNA reads TGCAGTGCTAGAGGGAACACTAATGAAAAACTGTTTTTT. The encoded protein is CSARGNTNEKLFF.

The chain has TRBV12-3 or TRBV12-4 and TRBJ1-1, with D tentatively TRBD1 (5 bases). CDR3 length: 12 amino acids. Between the trimmed V and J ends, which lost 6 bases and 7 bases, there was a span of 12 bases. The CDR3 DNA reads as TGTGCCAGCAGCTTCTCGGGGGGTGAAGCTTTCTTT. It is translated as CASSFSGGEAFF.

This clonotype was seen a few times. The CDR3 sequence: CASSPQGAVGTGELFF. CDR3 coding DNA: TGTGCCAGCAGTCCACAGGGTGCAGTAGGCACCGGGGAGCTGTTTTTT. This sequence joins TRBV12-3 or TRBV12-4 and TRBJ2-2, with TRBD1 as a possible D gene (6 bases). The CDR3 totals 16 residues. V lost 5 bases and J 4 bases, leaving 17 bases between the germline ends.

The chain is built from TRBV7-9 and TRBJ2-1, with 7 bases that match TRBD1. V dropped 4 bases and J dropped 8; count of bases not matched to a gene: 20. This CDR3 is 18 amino acids long. Germline V gene data show CDR1 as SEHNR and CDR2 as FQNEAQ (reference sequence). CDR3 coding DNA: TGTGCCAGCAGCTCCCCGACCGGTAGGGCTCACAGGGGCGATGAGCAGTTCTTC. Protein product: CASSSPTGRAHRGDEQFF.

This chain joins TRBV19 and TRBJ1-6, with 9 bases identical to TRBD1. CDR1 and CDR2 from the germline V gene are LNHDA and SQIVND (reference sequence). CDR3 length: 15 residues. The trim removed 5 bases at V and 6 bases at J, leaving 5 bases unmatched. In DNA form, the CDR3 reads TGTGCCAGTAGTTCCGGGACAGGGCTTAATTCACCCCTCCACTTT. It translates to CASSSGTGLNSPLHF.

Here the CDR3 DNA reads TGTGCCAGCAGTTCGCGGGAGAGCTCCTACAATGAGCAGTTCTTC. Protein: CASSSRESSYNEQFF. The J gene is TRBJ2-1, the V gene TRBV7-6, with 7 bases fitting TRBD2. The CDR3 runs 15 residues. The trim removed 6 bases at V and 0 bases at J, leaving 5 bases unmatched. Germline V lookup: CDR1 SGHVS, CDR2 FNYEAQ.

This chain links TRBV29-1 with TRBJ1-1; 8 nucleotides line up with TRBD1. The J segment lost 5 bases and the V segment lost 7 bases, leaving 3 bases of the junction unmatched. The CDR3 runs to 11 residues. Per the germline V gene, CDR1 is SQVTM and CDR2 is ANQGSEA. The CDR3 DNA sequence: TGCAGCGCATACAGGGGGACTGAAGCTTTCTTT. Protein: CSAYRGTEAFF.

This clonotype was observed a few times. This sequence joins TRBV4-1 and TRBJ2-5; D gene unclear. The V gene's germline CDR1 is MGHRA and CDR2 YSYEKL. V was cut by 3 bases and J by 0 bases, with 11 bases left in between. This CDR3 comprises 15 residues. This CDR3 reads CASSHLDLYQETQYF. The CDR3, as DNA: TGCGCCAGCAGCCATTTAGACCTGTACCAAGAGACCCAGTACTTC.

This clonotype has more than one count but fewer than ten. The V call is TRBV12-3 or TRBV12-4, the J call TRBJ2-2, with TRBD2 identical over 11 bases. Unmatched junction bases numbered 6, after V lost 4 bases and J lost 2 bases. The CDR3 consists of 17 residues. DNA for the CDR3: TGTGCCAGCAGTTATCCTAGCGGGGGGATCAACACCGGGGAGCTGTTTTTT. Translated: CASSYPSGGINTGELFF.

The CDR3 protein is CASTHRGRGYGYTF. The CDR3 DNA reads as TGTGCCAGCACACACAGGGGGCGCGGCTATGGCTACACCTTC. The rearrangement links TRBV12-3 or TRBV12-4 to TRBJ1-2; TRBD1 aligns across 9 bases. V was pared by 7 bases and J by 4 bases, with 7 bases of the junction left unmatched. The CDR3 totals 14 residues.

This clonotype has a single count. The chain employs TRBV7-2 and TRBJ2-2; D might be TRBD1 (5 bases). V was cut by 6 bases and J by 8 bases, with 19 bases left in between. The CDR3 consists of 15 residues. Per germline, CDR1 SGHTA and CDR2 FQGNSA. The CDR3 sequence: CASSPRQQSNGELFF. CDR3 bases: TGTGCCAGCAGTCCACGACAGCAGAGTAATGGGGAGCTGTTTTTT.

V usage is TRBV5-1 and J usage is TRBJ1-1; the D is unclear. The V end lost 1 base, the J end lost 4 bases, and 14 bases lay between the germline ends. Germline values: CDR1 SGHRS, CDR2 YFSETQ. There are 15 residues in the CDR3. CDR3 bases: TGCGCCAGCAGCTTGACAGCCCCTGCGCCCACTGAAGCTTTCTTT. It codes for CASSLTAPAPTEAFF.

Only a few counts were recorded for this clonotype. J is TRBJ2-6 and V is TRBV7-9, with 10 bases aligning to TRBD1. Per germline, CDR1 SEHNR and CDR2 FQNEAQ (reference sequence). The V gene end was trimmed by 3 bases and the J gene end by 0 bases; junction bases not matched to a gene: 11. The CDR3 spans 20 residues. The CDR3 spells CASSFPGQGKAGSGANVLTF. CDR3 in DNA: TGTGCCAGCAGCTTTCCGGGACAGGGGAAGGCCGGCTCTGGGGCCAACGTCCTGACTTTC. The full variable domain, rest sourced from reference TRBV7-9 and TRBJ2-6, is DTGVSQNPRHKITKRGQNVTFRCDPISEHNRLYWYRQTLGQGPEFLTYFQNEAQLEKSRLLSDRFSAERPKGSFSTLEIQRTEQGDSAMYLCASSFPGQGKAGSGANVLTFGAGSRLTVL.

The V and J genes are TRBV4-1 and TRBJ2-7; D gene unclear. There are 14 residues in the CDR3. V lost 4 bases and J 3 bases, leaving 13 bases between the germline ends. CDR1 and CDR2 (germline): MGHRA, YSYEKL. CDR3 coding DNA: TGCGCCAGCAGCCCGAAAGGCCAGAGCTACGAGCAGTACTTC. Translated, it gives CASSPKGQSYEQYF.

This clonotype has only a few counts. This chain uses TRBV20-1 with TRBJ1-1; D perhaps matches TRBD1 (5 bases). The V end lost 3 bases, the J end lost 1 base, and 12 bases lay between the germline ends. Germline V lookup: CDR1 DFQATT, CDR2 SNEGSKA (reference sequence). The CDR3 contains 14 residues. The CDR3 DNA follows: TGCAGTGCTAGTCAAAGGGGCAGGAACACTGAAGCTTTCTTT. Amino acids: CSASQRGRNTEAFF.

The chain recombines TRBV29-1 with TRBJ1-2; D is possibly TRBD1 (6 bases). The CDR3 totals 15 residues. V was clipped by 5 bases and J by 3 bases, with 19 bases between them. The germline V gene encodes CDR1 SQVTM and CDR2 ANQGSEA. CDR3 sequence reads: CSVSGSTQGHYGYTF. The CDR3 bases are TGCAGCGTTTCGGGGTCAACACAGGGCCACTATGGCTACACCTTC.